The TCR beta chain described here comes from a study of cytomegalovirus exposure and HLA in healthy donors. PCR amplification relied on 60 Vbeta primers (plus 13 Jbeta primers). Produced via immunoSEQ multiplex PCR; TCRdb's table is partial and in-frame only. In the table there are approximately 190,000 clones, about 80% of which are singletons. Trimming pared 3 bases from V and 5 bases from J, leaving 19 bases between. CDR3 size: 16 residues. CDR1 KGHSH and CDR2 LQKENI come from the germline V gene. The TCR originated in a man aged 35 to 55 in good health and CMV-seropositive. Sequenced input: PBMCs. The rearrangement uses TRBV18 and TRBJ1-1; D might be TRBD1 (5 bases). In DNA, the CDR3 is TGTGCCAGCTCACCTCAGCAAGACAGACCTCGGACTGAAGCTTTCTTT. Its protein is CASSPQQDRPRTEAFF.